The 18 T cell receptor beta chains below all came from one sample that was sequenced in a study of blood T cell repertoires in COVID-19. Clones were read by immunoSEQ multiplex PCR, and TCRdb kept only the in-frame ones, dropping some. The data contain 200,000 to 250,000 clones, 70% to 90% of them seen just once; the ten biggest clones take up approximately 4.3%. The specimen was PBMCs or T cells enriched from blood (not recorded which). These TCRs come from a man aged 25-45 years with acute COVID-19.

This chain links TRBV6-5 with TRBJ1-6; 7 bases agree with TRBD1. The length of the CDR3 is 15 residues. With 2 bases clipped from V and 9 bases from J, the junction kept 7 bases outside the gene matches. In germline, CDR1 is MNHEY, CDR2 SVGAGI. CDR3 DNA: TGTGCCAGCAGTTACGAGGGGGCGCGGGGTTCACCCCTCCACTTT. Amino acid sequence: CASSYEGARGSPLHF.

The chain links TRBV3-1 (or the pseudogene TRBV3-2) to TRBJ2-7; 8 nucleotides match TRBD2. V was pared by 4 bases and J by 5 bases, with 4 bases of the junction left unmatched. The CDR3 runs to 13 residues. CDR1 LGHDT and CDR2 YNNKEL come from the germline V gene (reference sequence). The CDR3 loop reads CASSLGTRDEQYF. CDR3 nucleotide sequence: TGTGCCAGCAGCCTCGGGACTAGGGACGAGCAGTACTTC.

The chain is built from TRBV5-4 and TRBJ2-2; D unresolved. This CDR3 is 13 amino acids long. CDR1 and CDR2 from the germline V gene are SGHNT and YYREEE (reference sequence). The V gene lost 7 bases and the J gene lost 0 bases, with 7 bases spanning the gap. CDR3 sequence (DNA): TGTGCCAGCGGTATAGCGAACACCGGGGAGCTGTTTTTT. Translation: CASGIANTGELFF. The full variable domain, with the rest looked up from reference TRBV5-4 and TRBJ2-2, is ETGVTQSPTHLIKTRGQQVTLRCSSQSGHNTVSWYQQALGQGPQFIFQYYREEENGRGNFPPRFSGLQFPNYSSELNVNALELDDSALYLCASGIANTGELFFGEGSRLTVL.

The V and J genes are TRBV5-4 and TRBJ2-3; D unclear. CDR3 length: 12 amino acids. V shed 2 bases and J shed 2 bases, with 3 bases lying between them. Germline V gene lookup returns CDR1 SGHNT and CDR2 YYREEE (reference sequence). The CDR3 sequence: CASSLYTDTQYF. CDR3 nucleotide sequence: TGTGCCAGCAGCTTATACACAGATACGCAGTATTTT.

The chain joins TRBV7-9 to TRBJ1-4; unclear D gene. CDR3 length equals 17 residues. The germline V and J ends were trimmed by 0 bases and 0 bases, with 11 bases remaining between them. Germline CDR1 SEHNR, CDR2 FQNEAQ (reference sequence). The CDR3 reads CASSLAHTRATNEKLFF. The CDR3 DNA reads as TGTGCCAGCAGCTTAGCGCACACCCGGGCAACTAATGAAAAACTGTTTTTT.

The V gene is TRBV9, the J gene TRBJ2-5; unclear D gene. Trimming took 0 bases from V and 2 from J, leaving 11 bases between them. Germline V gene lookup returns CDR1 SGDLS and CDR2 YYNGEE. The CDR3 is made up of 15 amino acids. In nucleotides, the CDR3 is TGTGCCAGCAGCGTAGCTAATAGCCCACAAGAGACCCAGTACTTC. Translating gives CASSVANSPQETQYF.

For the CDR3, the DNA is TGTGCCAGCAGGGTGCCCACCACTGATGGCTACACCTTC. Amino acids: CASRVPTTDGYTF. The chain recombines TRBV28 with TRBJ1-2; no clear D gene. Germline-derived CDR1 and CDR2 are MDHEN and SYDVKM. The CDR3 contains 13 residues. Trimming stripped 6 bases from V and 6 bases from J, with 14 bases between.

This clone was counted once. This rearrangement joins TRBV19 to TRBJ2-1; 10 bases match TRBD1. Trimming at V came to 6 bases and at J to 5 bases, leaving 7 bases not matched to a gene. CDR1 and CDR2 (germline): LNHDA, SQIVND (reference sequence). The CDR3 is 15 residues long. The DNA for the CDR3 is TGTGCCAGTAGACCCAGACAGGGGGCTAACAATGAGCAGTTCTTC. Residues: CASRPRQGANNEQFF.

This clone has more than one count but fewer than ten. J is TRBJ2-2 and V is TRBV5-1; 9 nucleotides line up with TRBD1. This CDR3 contains 14 residues. Germline loops: CDR1 SGHRS, CDR2 YFSETQ. V dropped 6 bases and J dropped 7; count of bases not matched to a gene: 7. In DNA form, the CDR3 reads TGCGCCAGCAACACGGGACAGGGCGTCGGGGAGCTGTTTTTT. Translating gives CASNTGQGVGELFF. Using reference TRBV5-1 and TRBJ2-2 for the parts outside the CDR3, the full variable domain is KAGVTQTPRYLIKTRGQQVTLSCSPISGHRSVSWYQQTPGQGLQFLFEYFSETQRNKGNFPGRFSGRQFSNSRSEMNVSTLELGDSALYLCASNTGQGVGELFFGEGSRLTVL.

The CDR3 DNA reads TGTGCCAGCAGGAAGACAGGGAGAGATACGCAGTATTTT. Translating it yields CASRKTGRDTQYF. The gene calls are TRBV7-9 and TRBJ2-3; TRBD1 matches at 7 bases. The CDR3 runs 13 residues. V was pared by 6 bases and J by 5 bases, with 5 bases of the junction left unmatched. Germline V gene sequence: CDR1 SEHNR, CDR2 FQNEAQ (reference sequence).

The genes are TRBV4-1 and TRBJ1-5; 10 bases align to TRBD1. The CDR3 runs 17 residues. Germline-derived CDR1 and CDR2 are MGHRA and YSYEKL. The junction had 9 bases not matched to a gene; V was cut back by 0 bases and J by 7 bases. The CDR3 DNA reads as TGCGCCAGCAGCCAAGACACCGGGACAGGGGTTTGGCAGCCCCAGCATTTT. Translated: CASSQDTGTGVWQPQHF.

The V gene is TRBV5-5, the J gene TRBJ1-6; no clear D gene. Germline V lookup: CDR1 SGHKS, CDR2 YYEKEE (reference sequence). CDR3 length equals 14 residues. The V end lost 4 bases, the J end lost 0 bases, and 5 bases lay between the germline ends. CDR3 coding DNA: TGTGCCAGCAGCCTCAGCTCCTATAATTCACCCCTCCACTTT. This translates into CASSLSSYNSPLHF. Full variable domain (missing parts from reference TRBV5-5 and TRBJ1-6): DAGVTQSPTHLIKTRGQQVTLRCSPISGHKSVSWYQQVLGQGPQFIFQYYEKEERGRGNFPDRFSARQFPNYSSELNVNALLLGDSALYLCASSLSSYNSPLHFGNGTRLTVT.

This rearrangement joins TRBV27 to TRBJ1-6; D unresolved. The CDR3 runs 14 residues. Deletions cut 6 bases from V and 2 bases from J, with 8 bases between. The germline gives CDR1 MNHEY, CDR2 SMNVEV (reference sequence). CDR3 residues: CASSSTPYNSPLHF. Written as DNA, the CDR3 is TGTGCCAGCAGCTCCACTCCCTATAATTCACCCCTCCACTTT.

The chain couples TRBV27 to TRBJ1-2; D may be TRBD1 (5 bases). The CDR3 runs to 14 residues. Germline V gives CDR1 MNHEY, CDR2 SMNVEV (reference sequence). Trimming shortened V by 0 bases and J by 7 bases, and 12 bases separated the two germline ends. CDR3 protein: CASSLSGRSVGYTF. As DNA, the CDR3 is TGTGCCAGCAGTTTATCGGGGCGGTCTGTTGGCTACACCTTC.

The gene calls are TRBV7-2 and TRBJ2-2; 9 bases map to TRBD2. This CDR3 is 17 amino acids long. The V gene end was trimmed by 5 bases and the J gene end by 1 base; junction bases not matched to a gene: 8. Germline V gives CDR1 SGHTA, CDR2 FQGNSA. CDR3 in DNA: TGTGCCAGCAGCCATTATAGCGGGGGCCGGAACACCGGGGAGCTGTTTTTT. It translates to CASSHYSGGRNTGELFF.

V and J are TRBV6-5 and TRBJ1-2; 11 bases align to TRBD1. CDR1 and CDR2 (germline): MNHEY, SVGAGI. The V gene end was trimmed by 0 bases and the J gene end by 2 bases; junction bases not matched to a gene: 2. This CDR3 contains 16 residues. CDR3 loop: CASSYSRTGGNYGYTF. CDR3 nucleotide sequence: TGTGCCAGCAGTTACTCTAGGACAGGGGGCAACTATGGCTACACCTTC.

This clone was seen more than once but under ten times. The CDR3 DNA reads as TGTGCCAGCAGATCACAGGGGGCGAACACCGGGGAGCTGTTTTTT. This sequence encodes CASRSQGANTGELFF. V and J are TRBV6-6 and TRBJ2-2; 8 bases map to TRBD1. Germline trimming cut 6 bases from V and 0 bases from J; bases unmatched to any gene: 3. CDR1 and CDR2 (germline): MNHNY, SVGAGI (reference sequence). CDR3 length: 15 amino acids.

The chain recombines TRBV10-3 with TRBJ1-5; D is unclear. Per the germline V gene, CDR1 is ENHRY and CDR2 is SYGVKD. This CDR3 comprises 13 residues. Trimming shortened V by 10 bases and J by 3 bases, and 13 bases separated the two germline ends. The CDR3 nucleotides read TGTGCCAGCTACGCGGGGAACAATCAGCCCCAGCATTTT. Amino acid sequence: CASYAGNNQPQHF.